Sequencing of this TCR beta chain was carried out in a study of T cell changes during pregnancy in multiple sclerosis. V shed 11 bases and J 4 bases; nucleotides not matched to a gene: 12. This CDR3 has 14 residues. CDR1 and CDR2 from the germline V gene are MNHNS and SASEGT. In this sample, this clone turned up once. Profiled with immunoSEQ multiplex PCR; TCRdb holds only in-frame clones, not every one. The sample has around 56,000 clones, approximately 90% seen once. Sequencing was performed on peripheral blood, taken in the first trimester of pregnancy. This clonotype was obtained from a female donor in good health, enrolled as a control in a pregnancy study. V is TRBV6-1 and J is TRBJ2-5; 8 bases map to TRBD2. In DNA form, the CDR3 reads TGTGCCGGAGGTAGCGGGGCCTCGGGAGAGACCCAGTACTTC. It specifies CAGGSGASGETQYF.